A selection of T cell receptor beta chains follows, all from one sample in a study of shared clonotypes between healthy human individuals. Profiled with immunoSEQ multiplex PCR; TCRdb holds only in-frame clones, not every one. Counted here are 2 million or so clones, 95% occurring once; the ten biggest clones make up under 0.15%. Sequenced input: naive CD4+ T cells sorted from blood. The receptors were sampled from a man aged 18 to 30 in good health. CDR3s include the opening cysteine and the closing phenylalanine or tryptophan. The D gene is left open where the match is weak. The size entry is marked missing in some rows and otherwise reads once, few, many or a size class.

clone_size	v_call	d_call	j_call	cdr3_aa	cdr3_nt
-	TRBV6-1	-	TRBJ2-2	CASSEGVVRTGELFF	TGTGCCAGCAGTGAAGGAGTGGTTCGGACCGGGGAGCTGTTTTTT
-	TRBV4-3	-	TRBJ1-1	CASSQVSGRSPFF	TGCGCCAGCAGCCAAGTAAGTGGCAGGAGCCCTTTCTTT
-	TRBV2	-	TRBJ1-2	CATRTELNYGYTF	TGTGCCACCAGGACGGAACTTAACTATGGCTACACCTTC
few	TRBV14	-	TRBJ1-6	CASSQDLGGYSYNSPLHF	TGTGCCAGCAGCCAAGATCTGGGGGGTTACTCCTATAATTCACCCCTCCACTTT
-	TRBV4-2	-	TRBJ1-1	CASSQEPRNTEAFF	TGTGCCAGCAGCCAAGAACCCAGGAACACTGAAGCTTTCTTT
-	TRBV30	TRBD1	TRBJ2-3	CAWNQDRVGADTQYF	TGTGCCTGGAATCAGGACAGGGTCGGAGCAGATACGCAGTATTTT
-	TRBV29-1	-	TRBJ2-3	CSGGATDTQYF	TGCAGCGGGGGGGCAACAGATACGCAGTATTTT
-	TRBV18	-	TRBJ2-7	CASSSGVGQALEQYF	TGTGCCAGCTCATCGGGGGTCGGACAGGCTCTCGAGCAGTACTTC
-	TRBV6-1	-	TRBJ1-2	CASSEAGARIGYTF	TGTGCCAGCAGTGAAGCGGGCGCGCGAATTGGCTACACCTTC
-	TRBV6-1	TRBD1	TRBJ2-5	CASSRTGGNDETQYF	TGTGCCAGCAGTCGGACAGGGGGGAATGATGAGACCCAGTACTTC
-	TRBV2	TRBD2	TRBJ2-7	CASGSSGPRYEQYF	TGTGCCAGCGGCTCTAGCGGACCGCGTTATGAGCAGTACTTC
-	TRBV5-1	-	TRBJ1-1	CASSFPSTEAFF	TGCGCCAGCAGCTTCCCATCAACTGAAGCTTTCTTT
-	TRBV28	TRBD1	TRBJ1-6	CASRSPGQYNSPLHF	TGTGCCAGCAGAAGTCCGGGACAGTATAATTCACCCCTCCACTTT
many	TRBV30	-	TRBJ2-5	CAWSVRWGETQYF	TGTGCCTGGAGTGTGAGGTGGGGAGAGACCCAGTACTTC
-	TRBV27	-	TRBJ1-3	CASSASGNSGNTIYF	TGTGCCAGCAGTGCGTCAGGGAACTCTGGAAACACCATATATTTT
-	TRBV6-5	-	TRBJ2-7	CASSSGAVYEQYF	TGTGCCAGCAGTTCCGGGGCCGTCTACGAGCAGTACTTC
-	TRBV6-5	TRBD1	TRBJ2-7	CASSYSRDRVYYEQYF	TGTGCCAGCAGTTACTCGCGGGACAGGGTTTACTACGAGCAGTACTTC
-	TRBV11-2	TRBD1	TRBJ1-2	CASSLDQGAYGYTF	TGTGCCAGCAGCTTAGATCAGGGGGCGTACGGCTACACCTTC
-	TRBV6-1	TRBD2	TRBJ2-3	CASTERGGPNTQYF	TGTGCCAGCACCGAGCGGGGGGGCCCGAATACGCAGTATTTT
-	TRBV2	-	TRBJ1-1	CASSGFTEAFF	TGTGCCAGCAGTGGGTTCACTGAAGCTTTCTTT
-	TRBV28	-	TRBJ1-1	CASSPKISEAFF	TGTGCCAGCAGCCCTAAGATAAGTGAAGCTTTCTTT
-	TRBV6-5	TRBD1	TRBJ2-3	CAIARTGSADTQYF	TGTGCCATCGCCCGGACAGGGTCGGCAGATACGCAGTATTTT
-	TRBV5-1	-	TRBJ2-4	CASSLWGEVKNIQYF	TGCGCCAGCAGCTTATGGGGGGAGGTCAAAAACATTCAGTACTTC
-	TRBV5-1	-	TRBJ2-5	CASHAGGPVGETQYF	TGCGCCAGCCACGCAGGAGGCCCTGTAGGAGAGACCCAGTACTTC
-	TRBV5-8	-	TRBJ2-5	CASSRGTGREETQYF	TGTGCCAGCAGCCGCGGTACGGGAAGGGAAGAGACCCAGTACTTC
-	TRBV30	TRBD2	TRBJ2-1	CAWTPGTREQFF	TGTGCCTGGACTCCTGGGACTAGGGAGCAGTTCTTC
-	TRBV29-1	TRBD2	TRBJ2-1	CSVEDMLAGNEQFF	TGCAGCGTTGAAGACATGCTAGCGGGAAACGAGCAGTTCTTC
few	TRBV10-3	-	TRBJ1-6	CAISGNGVSPLHF	TGTGCCATCAGTGGGAATGGGGTCTCACCCCTCCACTTT
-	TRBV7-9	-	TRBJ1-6	CASSLSGSSYNSPLHF	TGTGCCAGCAGCTTAAGTGGGAGCTCCTATAATTCACCCCTCCACTTT
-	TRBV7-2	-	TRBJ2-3	CASSYQGFGTDTQYF	TGTGCCAGCAGCTATCAGGGTTTTGGCACAGATACGCAGTATTTT
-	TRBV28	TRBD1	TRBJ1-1	CASSPHPTGKVNTEAFF	TGTGCCAGCAGTCCCCACCCGACAGGGAAGGTGAACACTGAAGCTTTCTTT
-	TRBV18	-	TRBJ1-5	CASSITGFNQPQHF	TGTGCCAGCTCAATTACAGGGTTCAATCAGCCCCAGCATTTT
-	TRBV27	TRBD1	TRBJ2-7	CASSFGQGLTYEQYF	TGTGCCAGCAGTTTCGGACAGGGATTAACCTACGAGCAGTACTTC
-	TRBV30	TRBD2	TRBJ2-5	CAWSHRLAGLTGETQYF	TGTGCCTGGAGTCATAGACTAGCGGGATTGACGGGGGAGACCCAGTACTTC
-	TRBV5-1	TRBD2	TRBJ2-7	CASSSGLAGGGYEQYF	TGCGCCAGCAGCTCGGGACTAGCGGGAGGTGGTTACGAGCAGTACTTC
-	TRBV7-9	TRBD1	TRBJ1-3	CASSLVRGQKVDTIYF	TGTGCCAGCAGCTTAGTCCGGGGACAGAAGGTAGACACCATATATTTT
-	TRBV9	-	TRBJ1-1	CASSVDSMNTEAFF	TGTGCCAGCAGCGTAGATTCCATGAACACTGAAGCTTTCTTT
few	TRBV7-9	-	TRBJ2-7	CASSSYYEQYF	TGTGCCAGCAGCTCGTATTACGAGCAGTACTTC
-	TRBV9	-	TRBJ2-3	CASSAPAGTDTQYF	TGTGCCAGCAGCGCACCGGCCGGCACAGATACGCAGTATTTT
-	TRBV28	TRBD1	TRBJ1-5	CASPKGDRGRDQPQHF	TGTGCCAGCCCTAAGGGTGACAGGGGGCGAGATCAGCCCCAGCATTTT
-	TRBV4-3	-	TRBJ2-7	CASSQEANYEQYF	TGCGCCAGCAGCCAAGAAGCTAACTACGAGCAGTACTTC
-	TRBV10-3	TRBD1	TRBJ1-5	CAISVTGTGIQPQHF	TGTGCCATCAGTGTAACCGGGACAGGGATCCAGCCCCAGCATTTT
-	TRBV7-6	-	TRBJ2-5	CASNAGQQLQELTQYF	TGTGCCAGCAACGCGGGACAGCAATTACAAGAGTTGACCCAGTACTTC
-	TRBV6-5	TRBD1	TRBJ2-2	CASNPGQGIGELFF	TGTGCCAGCAACCCGGGACAGGGGATCGGGGAGCTGTTTTTT
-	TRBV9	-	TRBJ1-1	CASSVDWQGEAFF	TGTGCCAGCAGCGTAGATTGGCAGGGGGAAGCTTTCTTT
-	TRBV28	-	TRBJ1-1	CASSFSGRRAEAFF	TGTGCCAGCAGTTTCTCCGGGCGAAGGGCTGAAGCTTTCTTT
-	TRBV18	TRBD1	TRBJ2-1	CASSTTGLDNEQFF	TGTGCCAGCTCCACGACAGGGTTGGATAATGAGCAGTTCTTC
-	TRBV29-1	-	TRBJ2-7	CSVEKGSRREQYF	TGCAGCGTTGAAAAGGGATCCAGGCGGGAGCAGTACTTC
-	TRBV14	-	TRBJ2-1	CASSLGIGQFF	TGTGCCAGCAGCTTAGGGATCGGGCAGTTCTTC
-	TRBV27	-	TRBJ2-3	CASSLFRTSTDTQYF	TGTGCCAGCAGTTTATTTAGAACTAGCACAGATACGCAGTATTTT